These 3 T cell receptor beta chains came from one sample sequenced in a study of regulatory T cells in long-lasting Graves disease. Time point meaning: newly diagnosed GD, antithyroid drugs for less than 3 months. Making the TCR library involved RNA that had been extracted from PBMCs. Researchers made TCR beta libraries by using iRepertoire HTBI primers and running Arm-PCR on CDR3 regions. In TCRdb, the multiplex PCR reads were re-called with MiXCR into one record per CDR3 protein. The data hold hundreds of thousands of distinct CDR3 sequences, with roughly 13% observed a single time. These data were likewise used in another study, on T cells in Graves' hyperthyroidism and ophthalmopathy.

The input for sequencing was peripheral blood mononuclear cells (PBMCs), taken at new diagnosis, from a patient treated with antithyroid drugs. The receptors were gathered from a man between 25 and 39 years old with Graves disease.

This clonotype was seen at least ten times. V and J are TRBV29-1 and TRBJ1-1; 8 bases are shared with TRBD1. Germline V gene lookup returns CDR1 SQVTM and CDR2 ANQGSEA. Trimming took 4 bases from V and 11 from J; bases not matched to a gene: 9. The CDR3 totals 12 residues. The CDR3 DNA reads as TGCAGCGTTGGGAGACAGGGGATTGGGGCTTTCTTT. Protein: CSVGRQGIGAFF.

This clonotype came up many times. The CDR3 region has the DNA TGTGCCAGCACCAAAGCTGGGGGCCTGGTAATTGAAGCTTTCTTT. This codes for CASTKAGGLVIEAFF. V usage is TRBV6-1 and J usage is TRBJ1-1; tentatively, D is TRBD1 (6 bases). V lost 7 bases, J lost 7 bases, and 22 bases lay in between. This CDR3 spans 15 amino acids. The germline gives CDR1 MNHNS, CDR2 SASEGT.

This clonotype has ten or more counts. The chain recombines TRBV7-2 with TRBJ1-2; no firm D call. V lost 5 bases and J lost 6, with 19 bases in between. This CDR3 contains 15 residues. The germline gives CDR1 SGHTA, CDR2 FQGNSA. Here the CDR3 reads CASSPRANRPHGYTF. The CDR3 nucleotides are TGTGCCAGCAGCCCCCGGGCTAACCGACCCCATGGCTACACCTTC.